This T cell receptor beta chain was profiled in a study of T-cell memory formation after mild COVID-19. V lost 2 bases to trimming and J lost 5 bases; unmatched junction nucleotides: 3. Germline V gene data show CDR1 as SGHAT and CDR2 as FQNNGV. This CDR3 comprises 14 residues. TCRdb itself ran the 5' RACE reads through MiXCR, one entry per CDR3 protein. In the table there are 150,000 or so distinct CDR3 sequences, more than 14% of which are singletons. This receptor was obtained from an adult woman who had mild COVID-19 (a few samples of this study predate the infection). Cell type and time point are not known. Source material: PBMCs or a T cell subset sorted from them (not recorded which). The rearrangement links TRBV11-2 to TRBJ2-4, with 7 bases lining up with TRBD1. The CDR3 region has the DNA TGTGCCAGCAGCTTAACAGGGGCCCAAAACATTCAGTACTTC. Its translation: CASSLTGAQNIQYF.